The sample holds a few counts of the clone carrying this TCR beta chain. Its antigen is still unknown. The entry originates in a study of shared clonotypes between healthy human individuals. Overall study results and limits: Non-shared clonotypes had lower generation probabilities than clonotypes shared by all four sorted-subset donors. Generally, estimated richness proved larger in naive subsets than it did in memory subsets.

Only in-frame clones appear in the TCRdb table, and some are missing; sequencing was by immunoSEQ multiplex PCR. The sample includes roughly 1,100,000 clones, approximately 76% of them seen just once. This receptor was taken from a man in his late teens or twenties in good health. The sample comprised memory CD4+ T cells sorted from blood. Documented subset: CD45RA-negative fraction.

The CDR3 DNA reads TGTGCCACCAGCAGGCTGACAGGGGTTACAGATACGCAGTATTTT. It translates to CATSRLTGVTDTQYF. J is TRBJ2-3 and V is TRBV15, with 8 bases fitting TRBD1. This CDR3 spans 15 amino acids. Losses at the gene ends were 3 bases for V and 3 bases for J; bases not matched to a gene: 5. Germline CDR1 is LNHNV and CDR2 is YYDKDF (reference sequence). The whole variable domain, filled in from reference TRBV15 and TRBJ2-3, reads DAMVIQNPRYQVTQFGKPVTLSCSQTLNHNVMYWYQQKSSQAPKLLFHYYDKDFNNEADTPDNFQSRRPNTSFCFLDIRSPGLGDTAMYLCATSRLTGVTDTQYFGPGTRLTVL.